One and the same sample provided the 8 T cell receptor beta chains below, sequenced in a study of brain T cells in children with intractable seizures. The repertoire was sequenced with immunoSEQ multiplex PCR; TCRdb's copy has only in-frame clones and lacks some. The data show a few hundred thousand clones, with over 90% seen just once and under 7% held by the top ten. Time point reported: blood from clinic visit 5 months post-surgery; TSC patient then seizure free. The sequencing here drew on peripheral blood, taken 5 to 6 months after surgery. Source of these receptors: a boy younger than two with tuberous sclerosis and intractable seizures.

CDR3 sequence: CASSLGQGRTEAFF. The CDR3 region has the DNA TGTGCCAGCAGCTTGGGACAGGGGAGGACTGAAGCTTTCTTT. This chain joins TRBV5-4 and TRBJ1-1; 8 bases fit TRBD1. The CDR3 has 14 residues. Trimming at V came to 0 bases and at J to 5 bases, leaving 3 bases not matched to a gene. Germline V gene lookup returns CDR1 SGHNT and CDR2 YYREEE (reference sequence).

The chain uses TRBV29-1 and TRBJ2-1; D remains ambiguous. This CDR3 has 10 residues. Trimming took off 7 bases at V and 8 bases at J, with 9 bases between the two ends. Per the germline V gene, CDR1 is SQVTM and CDR2 is ANQGSEA. Here the CDR3 reads CSGIVDEQFF. The CDR3 bases are TGCAGCGGTATCGTGGATGAGCAGTTCTTC.

The chain carries TRBV2 and TRBJ2-1; 8 bases fit TRBD2. Per the germline V gene, CDR1 is SNHLY and CDR2 is FYNNEI. This CDR3 is built from 11 residues. With V trimmed by 6 bases and J by 8 bases, 0 bases remained unmatched. DNA of the CDR3: TGTGCCAGCAGGGGACTAGATGAGCAGTTCTTC. Its protein product is CASRGLDEQFF.

The table lists this clone with a few counts. The chain couples TRBV30 to TRBJ2-7, with a possible D match to TRBD1 (6 bases). This CDR3 contains 12 residues. The V end lost 3 bases, the J end lost 2 bases, and 8 bases lay between the germline ends. Germline V CDR1 and CDR2: GTSNPN, SVGIG (reference sequence). CDR3 bases: TGTGCCTGGAGGGACAGTACCTACGAGCAGTACTTC. Amino acid sequence: CAWRDSTYEQYF.

The V and J genes are TRBV12-3 or TRBV12-4 and TRBJ1-3; no firm D call. The CDR3 runs to 11 residues. Deletions cut 8 bases from V and 0 bases from J, with 2 bases between. CDR3 amino acids: CASASGNTIYF. CDR3 coding DNA: TGTGCCAGCGCCTCTGGAAACACCATATATTTT.

This clone appeared a single time. This chain links TRBV14 with TRBJ1-1; D unclear. Germline V gene lookup returns CDR1 SGHDN and CDR2 FVKESK. Trimming removed 3 bases at V and 1 base at J, with 12 bases between. CDR3 length: 15 amino acids. CDR3 bases: TGTGCCAGCAGCCACGACATGACGAGGAACACTGAAGCTTTCTTT. Encoded protein: CASSHDMTRNTEAFF. The whole variable domain, remainder taken from reference TRBV14 and TRBJ1-1, is EAGVTQFPSHSVIEKGQTVTLRCDPISGHDNLYWYRRVMGKEIKFLLHFVKESKQDESGMPNNRFLAERTGGTYSTLKVQPAELEDSGVYFCASSHDMTRNTEAFFGQGTRLTVV.

The chain recombines TRBV7-2 with TRBJ2-7, with 7 positions matching TRBD1. Germline loops: CDR1 SGHTA, CDR2 FQGNSA. The CDR3 consists of 14 residues. V was clipped by 1 base and J by 3 bases; unmatched bases: 3. The CDR3 DNA sequence: TGTGCCAGCAGCTTAGGACAGGGTGACTACGAGCAGTACTTC. It specifies CASSLGQGDYEQYF.

This clone was picked up a small number of times. V gene TRBV11-3 combines with J gene TRBJ1-1; D remains unclear. CDR3 length equals 15 residues. Trimming took 0 bases from V and 4 from J, leaving 12 bases between them. Germline V CDR1 and CDR2: SGHNT, YENEEA. The CDR3 nucleotides read TGTGCCAGCAGCTTAGATCCCTCTTCGGGCACTGAAGCTTTCTTT. Translated: CASSLDPSSGTEAFF.